This TCR beta chain was captured by sequencing in a study of T cell responses to AZD1222 COVID-19 vaccine. Study summary: Pooled samples include second doses given at about 4 or 12 weeks. Study-wide results and limits: The donor cohort was predominantly white British with a female majority, and clonal diversity may have been underestimated. CD4 TCRs associated with vaccination spanned spike, dominating at 160-218 and 743-854.

Remarks on this clone: Antigen specificity is unknown.

Losses at the gene ends were 5 bases for V and 5 bases for J; bases not matched to a gene: 9. The CDR3 runs to 15 residues. Germline V lookup: CDR1 SEHNR, CDR2 FQNEAQ (reference sequence). Method: immunoSEQ multiplex PCR; TCRdb's copy keeps in-frame clones and lacks some. This sample has approximately 150,000 clones, with 75% to 90% found just once. This specimen consisted of peripheral blood, obtained on day 0 of AZD1222 vaccination. The source of this sequence is an adult in good health. V and J are TRBV7-9 and TRBJ1-2; 9 nucleotides align to TRBD1. The CDR3 here is CASSLPVDRGYGYTF. The CDR3 nucleotides are TGTGCCAGCAGCCTCCCGGTCGACAGGGGGTATGGCTACACCTTC. Variable domain in full (rest from reference TRBV7-9 and TRBJ1-2): DTGVSQNPRHKITKRGQNVTFRCDPISEHNRLYWYRQTLGQGPEFLTYFQNEAQLEKSRLLSDRFSAERPKGSFSTLEIQRTEQGDSAMYLCASSLPVDRGYGYTFGSGTRLTVV.